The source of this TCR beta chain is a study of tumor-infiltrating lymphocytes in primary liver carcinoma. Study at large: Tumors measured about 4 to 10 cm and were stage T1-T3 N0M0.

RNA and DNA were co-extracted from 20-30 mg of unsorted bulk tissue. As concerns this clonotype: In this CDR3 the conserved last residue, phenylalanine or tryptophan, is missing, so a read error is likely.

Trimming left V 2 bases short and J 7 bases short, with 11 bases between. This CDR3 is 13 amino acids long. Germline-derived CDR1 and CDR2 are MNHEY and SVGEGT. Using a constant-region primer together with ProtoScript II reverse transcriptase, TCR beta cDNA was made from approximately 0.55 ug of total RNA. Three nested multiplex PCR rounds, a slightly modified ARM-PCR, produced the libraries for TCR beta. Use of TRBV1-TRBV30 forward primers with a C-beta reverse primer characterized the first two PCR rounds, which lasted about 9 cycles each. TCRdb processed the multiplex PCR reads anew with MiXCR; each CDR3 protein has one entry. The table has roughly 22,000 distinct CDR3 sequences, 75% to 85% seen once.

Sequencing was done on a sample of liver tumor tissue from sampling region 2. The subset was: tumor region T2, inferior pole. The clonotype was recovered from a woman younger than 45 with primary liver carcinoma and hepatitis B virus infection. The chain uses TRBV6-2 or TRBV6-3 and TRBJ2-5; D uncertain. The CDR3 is CASSYPTHLTQYL. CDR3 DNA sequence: TGTGCCAGCAGTTACCCGACTCATCTGACCCAGTACCTA.